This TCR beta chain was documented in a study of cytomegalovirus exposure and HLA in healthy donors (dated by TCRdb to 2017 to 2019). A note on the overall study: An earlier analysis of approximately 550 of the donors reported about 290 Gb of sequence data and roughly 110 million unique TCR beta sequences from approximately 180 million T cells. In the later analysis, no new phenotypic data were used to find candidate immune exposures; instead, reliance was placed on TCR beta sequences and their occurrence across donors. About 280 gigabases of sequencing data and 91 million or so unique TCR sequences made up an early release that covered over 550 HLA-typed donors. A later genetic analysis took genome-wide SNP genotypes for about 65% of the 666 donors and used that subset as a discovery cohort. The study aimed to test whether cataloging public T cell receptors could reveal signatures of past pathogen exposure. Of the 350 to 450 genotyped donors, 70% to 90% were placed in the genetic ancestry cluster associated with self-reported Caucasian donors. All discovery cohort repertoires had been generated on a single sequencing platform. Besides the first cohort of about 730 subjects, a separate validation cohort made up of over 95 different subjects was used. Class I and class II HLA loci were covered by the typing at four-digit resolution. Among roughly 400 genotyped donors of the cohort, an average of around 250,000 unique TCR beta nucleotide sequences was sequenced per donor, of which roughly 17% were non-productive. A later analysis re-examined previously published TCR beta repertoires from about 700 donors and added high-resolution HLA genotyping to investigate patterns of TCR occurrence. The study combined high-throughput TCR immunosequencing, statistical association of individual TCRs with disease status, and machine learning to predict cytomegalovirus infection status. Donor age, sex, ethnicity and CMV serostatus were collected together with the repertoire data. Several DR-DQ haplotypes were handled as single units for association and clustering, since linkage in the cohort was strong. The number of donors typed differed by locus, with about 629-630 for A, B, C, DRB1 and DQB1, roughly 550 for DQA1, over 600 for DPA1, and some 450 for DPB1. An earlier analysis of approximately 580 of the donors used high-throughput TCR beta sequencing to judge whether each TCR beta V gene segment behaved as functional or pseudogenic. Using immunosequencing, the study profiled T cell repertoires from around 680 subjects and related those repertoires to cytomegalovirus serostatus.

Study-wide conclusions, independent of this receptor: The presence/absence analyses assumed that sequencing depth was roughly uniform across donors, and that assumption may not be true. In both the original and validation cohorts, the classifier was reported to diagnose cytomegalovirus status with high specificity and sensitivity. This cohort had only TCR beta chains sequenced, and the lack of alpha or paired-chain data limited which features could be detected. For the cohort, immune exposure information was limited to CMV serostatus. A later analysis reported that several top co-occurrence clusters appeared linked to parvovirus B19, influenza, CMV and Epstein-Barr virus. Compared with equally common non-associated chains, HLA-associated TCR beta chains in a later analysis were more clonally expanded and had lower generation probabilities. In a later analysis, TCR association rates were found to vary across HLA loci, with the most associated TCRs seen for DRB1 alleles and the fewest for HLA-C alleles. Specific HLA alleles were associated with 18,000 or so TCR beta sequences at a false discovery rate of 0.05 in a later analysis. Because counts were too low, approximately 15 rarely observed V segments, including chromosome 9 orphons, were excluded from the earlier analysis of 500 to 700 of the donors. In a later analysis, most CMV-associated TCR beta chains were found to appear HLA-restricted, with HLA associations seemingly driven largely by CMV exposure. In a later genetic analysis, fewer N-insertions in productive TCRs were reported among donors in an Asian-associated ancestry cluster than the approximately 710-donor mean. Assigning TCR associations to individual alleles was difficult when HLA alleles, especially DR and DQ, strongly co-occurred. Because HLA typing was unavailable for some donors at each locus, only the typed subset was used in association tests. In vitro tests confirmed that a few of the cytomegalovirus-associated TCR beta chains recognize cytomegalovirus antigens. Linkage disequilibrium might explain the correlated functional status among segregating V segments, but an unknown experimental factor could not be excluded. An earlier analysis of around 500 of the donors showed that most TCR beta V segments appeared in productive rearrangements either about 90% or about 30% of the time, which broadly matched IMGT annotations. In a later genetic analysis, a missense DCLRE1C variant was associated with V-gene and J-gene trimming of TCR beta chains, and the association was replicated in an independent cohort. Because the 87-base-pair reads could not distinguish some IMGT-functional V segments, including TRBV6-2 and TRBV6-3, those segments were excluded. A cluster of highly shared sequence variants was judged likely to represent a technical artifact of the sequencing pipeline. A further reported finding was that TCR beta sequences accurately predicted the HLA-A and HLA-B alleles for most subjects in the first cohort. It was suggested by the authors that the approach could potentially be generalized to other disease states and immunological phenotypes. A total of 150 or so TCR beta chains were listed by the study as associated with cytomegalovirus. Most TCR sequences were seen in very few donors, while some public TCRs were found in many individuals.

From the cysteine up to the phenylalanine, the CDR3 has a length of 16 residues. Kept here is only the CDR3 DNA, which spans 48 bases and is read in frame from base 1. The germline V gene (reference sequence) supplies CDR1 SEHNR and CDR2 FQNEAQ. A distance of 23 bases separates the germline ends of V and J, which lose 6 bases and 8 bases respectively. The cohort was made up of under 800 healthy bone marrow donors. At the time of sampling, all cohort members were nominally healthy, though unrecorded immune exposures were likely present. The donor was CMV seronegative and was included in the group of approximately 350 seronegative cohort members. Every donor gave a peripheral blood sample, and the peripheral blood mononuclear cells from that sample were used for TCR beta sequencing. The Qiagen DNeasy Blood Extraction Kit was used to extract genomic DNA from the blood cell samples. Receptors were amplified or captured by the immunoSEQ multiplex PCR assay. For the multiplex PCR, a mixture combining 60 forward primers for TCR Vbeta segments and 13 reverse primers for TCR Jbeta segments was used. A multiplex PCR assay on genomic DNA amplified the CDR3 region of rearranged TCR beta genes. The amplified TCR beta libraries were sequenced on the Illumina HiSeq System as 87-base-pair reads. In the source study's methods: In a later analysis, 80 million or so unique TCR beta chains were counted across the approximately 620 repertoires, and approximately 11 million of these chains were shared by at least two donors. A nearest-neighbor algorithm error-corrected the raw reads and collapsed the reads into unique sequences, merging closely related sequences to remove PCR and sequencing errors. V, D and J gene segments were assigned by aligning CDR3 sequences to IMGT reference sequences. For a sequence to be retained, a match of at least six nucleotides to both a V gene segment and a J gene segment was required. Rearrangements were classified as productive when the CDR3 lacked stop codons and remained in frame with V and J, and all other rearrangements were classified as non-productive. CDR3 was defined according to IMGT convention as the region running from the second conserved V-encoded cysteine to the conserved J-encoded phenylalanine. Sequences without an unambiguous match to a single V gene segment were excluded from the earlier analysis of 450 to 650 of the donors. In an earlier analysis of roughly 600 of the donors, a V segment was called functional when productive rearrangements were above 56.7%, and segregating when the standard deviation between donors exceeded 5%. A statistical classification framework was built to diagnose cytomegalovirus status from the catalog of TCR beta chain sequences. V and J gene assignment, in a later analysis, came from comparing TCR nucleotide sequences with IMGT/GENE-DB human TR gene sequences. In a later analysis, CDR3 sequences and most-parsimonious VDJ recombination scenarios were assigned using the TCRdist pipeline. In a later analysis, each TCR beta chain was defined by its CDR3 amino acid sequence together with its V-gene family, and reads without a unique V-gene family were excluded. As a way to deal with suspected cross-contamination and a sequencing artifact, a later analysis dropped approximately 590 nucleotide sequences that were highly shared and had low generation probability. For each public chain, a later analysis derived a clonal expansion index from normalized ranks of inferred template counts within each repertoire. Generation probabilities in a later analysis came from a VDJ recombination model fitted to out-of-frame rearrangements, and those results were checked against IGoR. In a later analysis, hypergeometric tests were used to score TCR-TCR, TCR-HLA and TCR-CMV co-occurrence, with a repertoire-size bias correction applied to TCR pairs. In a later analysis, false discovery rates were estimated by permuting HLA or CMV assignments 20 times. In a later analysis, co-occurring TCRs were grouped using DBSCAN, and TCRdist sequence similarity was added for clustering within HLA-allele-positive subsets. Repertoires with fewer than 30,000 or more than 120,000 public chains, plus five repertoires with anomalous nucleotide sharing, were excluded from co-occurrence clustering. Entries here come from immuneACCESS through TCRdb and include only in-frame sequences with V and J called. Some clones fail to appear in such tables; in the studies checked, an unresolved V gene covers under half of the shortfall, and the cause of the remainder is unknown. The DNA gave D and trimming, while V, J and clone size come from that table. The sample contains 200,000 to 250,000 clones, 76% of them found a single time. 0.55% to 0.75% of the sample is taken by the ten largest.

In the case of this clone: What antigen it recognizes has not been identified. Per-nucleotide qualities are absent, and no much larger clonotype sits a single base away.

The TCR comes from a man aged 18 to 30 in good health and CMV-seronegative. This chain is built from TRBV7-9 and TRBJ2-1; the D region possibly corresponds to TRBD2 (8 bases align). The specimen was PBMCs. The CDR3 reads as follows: CASSEGASGSRDEQFF. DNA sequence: TGTGCCAGCAGTGAGGGGGCGAGCGGGAGTAGGGATGAGCAGTTCTTC.